These 2 T cell receptor beta chains were sequenced from one sample in a study of CD4 T cells in relation to SARS-CoV-2 and coronaviruses (dated by TCRdb to the early 2020s). The method behind the library was the immunoSEQ multiplex PCR assay. Here the immuneACCESS table is served through TCRdb, limited to in-frame sequences with V and J called. Missing clones are a known gap in these copies; in checked studies unresolved V genes cover under half, and the rest lacks a known reason. The sample table shows around 34,000 clones, and about three quarters are seen once. Just over 20% of the sample goes to the ten largest clones. These receptors are not linked to any known antigen. Material for sequencing was memory CD4+ T cells from PBMCs, cultured in vitro. The cell subset or site label, as the study defines it: memory (non-naive) CD4+ T cells. These receptors all come from an adult with COVID-19.

This chain links TRBV13 with TRBJ2-7; the D gene is possibly TRBD1 (6 bases). CDR1 is PRHDT, CDR2 FYEKMQ, per germline (reference sequence). The CDR3 is 14 residues long. Trimming took off 5 bases at V and 4 bases at J, with 15 bases between the two ends. CDR3 in DNA: TGTGCCAGCAGCCCTGCAGGGGCAGCTTACGAGCAGTACTTC. As protein: CASSPAGAAYEQYF.

This rearrangement joins TRBV4-2 to TRBJ2-1; 9 bases are a match to TRBD1. The CDR3 sequence is 16 residues long. V lost 0 bases to trimming and J lost 3 bases; unmatched junction nucleotides: 3. Germline V gives CDR1 LGHNA, CDR2 YNFKEQ. Here the CDR3 reads CASSQDHRGLYNEQFF. The CDR3 region has the DNA TGTGCCAGCAGCCAAGATCACAGGGGGCTCTACAATGAGCAGTTCTTC.